This T cell receptor beta chain was obtained from a study of sequential checkpoint blockade in melanoma. CDR1 and CDR2 (germline): SGHVS, FNYEAQ. With 9 bases clipped from V and 2 bases from J, the junction kept 7 bases outside the gene matches. CDR3 length: 15 amino acids. Data came from immunoSEQ multiplex PCR; TCRdb stores just in-frame clones and leaves some out. The sample holds approximately 13,000 clones; 76% are singletons and the top ten take around half. Treatment in this sample: randomized to nivolumab then ipilimumab (arm A) or the reverse (arm B). This receptor was taken from a human patient with melanoma. Some clones in this sample may be carry-over from other donors' samples. The chain uses TRBV7-6 and TRBJ2-3; 11 nucleotides align to TRBD2. The material sequenced was CD8+ T cells sorted from blood (inferred from file names), taken from a patient given nivolumab and ipilimumab in sequence. The CDR3 region is CASRRTSGPTDTQYF. The CDR3 DNA sequence: TGTGCCAGTCGCCGGACTAGCGGGCCCACAGATACGCAGTATTTT.